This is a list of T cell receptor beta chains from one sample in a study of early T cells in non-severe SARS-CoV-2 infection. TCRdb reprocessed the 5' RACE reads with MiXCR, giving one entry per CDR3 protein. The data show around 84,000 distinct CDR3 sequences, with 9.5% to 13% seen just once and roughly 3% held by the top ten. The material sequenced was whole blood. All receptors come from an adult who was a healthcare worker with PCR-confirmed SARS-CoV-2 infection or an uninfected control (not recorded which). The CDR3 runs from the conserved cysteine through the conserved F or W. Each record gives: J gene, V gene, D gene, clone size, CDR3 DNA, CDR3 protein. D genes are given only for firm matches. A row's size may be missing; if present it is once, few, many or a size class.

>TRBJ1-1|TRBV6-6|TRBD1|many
TGTGCCAGCAGTTACTCGACAGGGTCCCGAGAGGCTTTCTTT
CASSYSTGSREAFF
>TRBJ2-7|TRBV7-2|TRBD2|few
TGTGCCAGCAGCGTCGCTTCTAGCGGGAGGTCTTACTACGAGCAGTACTTC
CASSVASSGRSYYEQYF
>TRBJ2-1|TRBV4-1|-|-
TGCGCCAGCAGCCAAGGGAGGACGTTCTTC
CASSQGRTFF
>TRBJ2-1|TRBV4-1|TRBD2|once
TGCACCAGCAGCCAAGATTCCGGGGGGGCTTACAATGAGCAGTTCTTC
CTSSQDSGGAYNEQFF
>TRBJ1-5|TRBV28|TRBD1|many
TGTGCCATCGAAAGGGGGCTCAATCAGCCCCAGCATTTT
CAIERGLNQPQHF
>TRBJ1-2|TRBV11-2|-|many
TGTGCCAGCAGCCGACAGTCGTTTGGCTACACCTTC
CASSRQSFGYTF
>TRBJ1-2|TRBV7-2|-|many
TGTGCCAGCAGCTATCCCGGAGTTTCGGGTGGCTACACCTTC
CASSYPGVSGGYTF
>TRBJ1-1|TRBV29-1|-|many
TGCACCGGGAAGAACACTGAAGCTTTCTTT
CTGKNTEAFF
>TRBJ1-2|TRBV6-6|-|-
TGTGCCAGCAGTTACTCGAATGACTATGGCTACACCTTC
CASSYSNDYGYTF
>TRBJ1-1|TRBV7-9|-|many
TGTGCCAGCAGCCCGGTCGAAGCTTTCTTT
CASSPVEAFF
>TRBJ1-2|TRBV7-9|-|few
TGTGCCAGCAGCTTAGCGCAGAACTATGGCTACACCTTC
CASSLAQNYGYTF
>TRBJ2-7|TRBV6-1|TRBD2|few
TGTGCCAGCAGTATCCCGGGACTAGCGGGGCAGCCCTACGAGCAGTACTTC
CASSIPGLAGQPYEQYF
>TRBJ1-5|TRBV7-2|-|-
TGTGCCAGCAGGGGACAAAGCAATCAGCCCCAGCATTTT
CASRGQSNQPQHF
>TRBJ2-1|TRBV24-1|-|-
TGTGCCACCAGTGATTTTAGAGGGGATGAGCAGTTCTTC
CATSDFRGDEQFF
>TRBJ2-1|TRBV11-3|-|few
TGTGCCAGCAGCTTAATAACTACTTCCTACAATGAGCAGTTCTTC
CASSLITTSYNEQFF
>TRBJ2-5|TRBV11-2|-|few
TGTGCCAGCAGCTTAATTCCAGAGACCCAGTACTTC
CASSLIPETQYF
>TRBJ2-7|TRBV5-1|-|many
TGCGCCAGCAGCCTCGCCATCTCGAGGTACGAGCAGTACTTC
CASSLAISRYEQYF
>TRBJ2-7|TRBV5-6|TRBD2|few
TGTGCCAGCAGCTCGTGGGGACTAGCGGGAGCCTACGAGCAGTACTTC
CASSSWGLAGAYEQYF
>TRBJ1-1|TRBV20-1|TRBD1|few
TGCAGTGCTAGAGGACCAGGGGGCGGGACTGAAGCTTTCTTT
CSARGPGGGTEAFF
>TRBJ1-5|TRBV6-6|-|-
TGTGCCAGCAGTTACTCGACAGGAGTTAATCAGCCCCAGCATTTT
CASSYSTGVNQPQHF
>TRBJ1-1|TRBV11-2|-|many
TGTGCCAGCAGCCCATGGACCCCGGGGGACACTGAAGCTTTCTTT
CASSPWTPGDTEAFF
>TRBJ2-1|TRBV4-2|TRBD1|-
TGTGCCAGCAGCCAACCCGGGACAGGAGTCAATGAGCAGTTCTTC
CASSQPGTGVNEQFF
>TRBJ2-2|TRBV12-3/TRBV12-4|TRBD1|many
TGTGCCAGCAGTGAGACAGGGCGAAATACCGGGGAGCTGTTTTTT
CASSETGRNTGELFF
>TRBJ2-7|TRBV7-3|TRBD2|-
TGTGCCAGCAGCCCCGGACTAGCGGGGTTGTTTGACGAGCAGTACTTC
CASSPGLAGLFDEQYF
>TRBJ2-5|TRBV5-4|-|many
TGTGCCAGCAGCCCAGACACGGAGACCCAGTACTTC
CASSPDTETQYF
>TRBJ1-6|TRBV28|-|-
TGTGCCAGCAGAGGTGTGGGGGGCAGGTCACCCCTCCACTTT
CASRGVGGRSPLHF
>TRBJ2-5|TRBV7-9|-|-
TGTGCCAGCAGCTTTTTGGGGGCTGATATGGGGACCCAGTACTTC
CASSFLGADMGTQYF
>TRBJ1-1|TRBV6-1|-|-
TGTGCCAGCAGTGCCCTCCCCAGGACTGAAGCTTTCTTT
CASSALPRTEAFF
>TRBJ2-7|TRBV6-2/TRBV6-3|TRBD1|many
TGTGCCAGCAGAGACAGGGGGCTAAGCTACGAGCAGTACTTC
CASRDRGLSYEQYF
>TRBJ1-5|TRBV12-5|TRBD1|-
TGTGCTAGTGGTACGGGACAGCAGACCAATCAGCCCCAGCATTTT
CASGTGQQTNQPQHF
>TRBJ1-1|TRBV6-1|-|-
TGTGCCAGCAGTGAAGTTAGACAGGTGAACACTGAAGCTTTCTTT
CASSEVRQVNTEAFF
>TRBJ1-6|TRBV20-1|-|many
TGCAGTGCTGCCCAACCTCGATGGGGTTCACCCCTCCACTTT
CSAAQPRWGSPLHF
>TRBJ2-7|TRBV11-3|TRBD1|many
TGTGCCAGCGGCAGGGCGGACAGGGGTTTGGGGCTCCCCTACGAGCAGTACTTC
CASGRADRGLGLPYEQYF
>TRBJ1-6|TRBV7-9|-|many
TGTGCCAGCAGCTTAGTCCTGGGACCTAGCTCCTATAATTCACCCCTCCACTTT
CASSLVLGPSSYNSPLHF
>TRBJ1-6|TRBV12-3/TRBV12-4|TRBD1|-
TGTGCCAGCAGTTGGGACAGGCATAATTCACCCCTCCACTTT
CASSWDRHNSPLHF
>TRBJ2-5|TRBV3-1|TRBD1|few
TGTGCCAGCAGCCCCGCCAACAGGGGCCCTCAAGAGACCCAGTACTTC
CASSPANRGPQETQYF
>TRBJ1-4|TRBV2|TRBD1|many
TGTGCCAGCAGTTACAGGGGGAAGAGTGAAAAACTGTTTTTT
CASSYRGKSEKLFF
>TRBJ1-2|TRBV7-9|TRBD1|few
TGTGCCAGCAGCCTTACAGGGGGCGCTAACTATGGCTACACCTTC
CASSLTGGANYGYTF
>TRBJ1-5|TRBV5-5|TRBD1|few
TGTGCCAGCAGCTTGGGGGACAGGGATGATCAGCCCCAGCATTTT
CASSLGDRDDQPQHF
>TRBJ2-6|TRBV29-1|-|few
TGCAGCGTTGACGGAGGGGCCAACGTCCTGACTTTC
CSVDGGANVLTF
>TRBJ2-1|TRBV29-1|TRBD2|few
TGCAGCGTTGAGACACTAGCGGCCACCAATGAGCAGTTCTTC
CSVETLAATNEQFF
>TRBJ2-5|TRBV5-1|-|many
TGCGCCAGCAGCCGTACCGGGGCCTCCCAAGAGACCCAGTACTTC
CASSRTGASQETQYF
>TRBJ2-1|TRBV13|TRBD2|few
TGTGCCAGCAACTCTAAACAGGGACTAGCGGGAGATACCGAGCAGTTCTTC
CASNSKQGLAGDTEQFF
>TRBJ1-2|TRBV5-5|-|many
TGTGCCAGCAGCCACCTCCCGTCAGCAAACTATGGCTACACCTTC
CASSHLPSANYGYTF
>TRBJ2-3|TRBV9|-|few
TGTGCCAGCACCAATGAGGGGAAGGATACGCAGTATTTT
CASTNEGKDTQYF
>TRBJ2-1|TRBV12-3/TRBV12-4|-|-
TGTGCCAGTTCTTTCCAGGGGGGGATATTCTTC
CASSFQGGIFF
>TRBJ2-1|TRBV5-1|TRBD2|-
TGCGCCAGCAGCGCCGGGTCTAGCGGTAACAATGAGCAGTTCTTC
CASSAGSSGNNEQFF
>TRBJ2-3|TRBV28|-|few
TGTGCCAGCAGTCCCGCCAGGTTGGGTCTGACAGATACGCAGTATTTT
CASSPARLGLTDTQYF
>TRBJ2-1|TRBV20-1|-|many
TGCAGTGCTAGAGATTGGCGGAACTACAATGAGCAGTTCTTC
CSARDWRNYNEQFF